Listed here are 10 T cell receptor beta chains from one sample, sequenced in a study of blood T cell repertoires in COVID-19 (dated by TCRdb to 2020 to 2022). Library preparation employed the immunoSEQ multiplex PCR assay. The table comes from immuneACCESS by way of TCRdb, which keeps in-frame sequences with V and J called. Part of the clones is missing from these tables; in studies checked, under half for an unresolved V gene and the rest for unknown reasons. The sample data list about 250,000 clones, and less than 90% of these were observed just once. Around 3% of the sample is taken by the ten largest. Sequenced material: PBMCs or T cells enriched from blood (not recorded which). The receptors were gathered from a woman in her forties or fifties who had recovered from COVID-19.

The rearrangement links TRBV28 to TRBJ1-1; D not certain. The germline CDR1 and CDR2 sequences are MDHEN and SYDVKM. Between the trimmed V and J ends, which lost 8 bases and 0 bases, there was a span of 10 bases. The CDR3 covers 13 residues. The CDR3 spells CASLPRMNTEAFF. CDR3 nucleotide sequence: TGTGCCAGCCTCCCGCGCATGAACACTGAAGCTTTCTTT.

This clone has only one observation. V and J are TRBV6-6 and TRBJ2-3; TRBD1 is a possible D gene (6 bases). The CDR3 has 14 residues. Trimming removed 6 bases from V and 2 bases from J, with 12 bases in between. Germline V gene sequence: CDR1 MNHNY, CDR2 SVGAGI (reference sequence). This CDR3 is CASSPGVLTDTQYF. Here the CDR3 DNA reads TGTGCCAGCAGCCCAGGGGTTCTCACAGATACGCAGTATTTT.

V gene TRBV28 combines with J gene TRBJ1-6; 7 nucleotides agree with TRBD1. The CDR3 totals 15 residues. Germline CDR1 and CDR2: MDHEN and SYDVKM. The ends lost 7 bases at V and 6 bases at J; junction bases unmatched: 9. CDR3 DNA: TGTGCCAGCAACGACGCGGGACAGCCTAATTCACCCCTCCACTTT. Translation: CASNDAGQPNSPLHF.

Notes on this clone: At one of its ends the junction is not consistent with the germline gene, which may arise from a read error. The CDR3 here is CASSLVSDAGGPVF. The CDR3 DNA reads TGCGCCAGCAGCTTGGTATCCGATGCGGGAGGGCCGGTCTTC. The chain joins TRBV5-1 to TRBJ2-7, with 9 bases aligning to TRBD2. Germline values: CDR1 SGHRS, CDR2 YFSETQ. The CDR3 is 14 amino acids. The full variable domain, with the rest looked up from reference TRBV5-1 and TRBJ2-7, is KAGVTQTPRYLIKTRGQQVTLSCSPISGHRSVSWYQQTPGQGLQFLFEYFSETQRNKGNFPGRFSGRQFSNSRSEMNVSTLELGDSALYLCASSLVSDAGGPVFGPGTRLTVT.

The V call is TRBV19, the J call TRBJ2-1; TRBD2 aligns across 11 bases. This CDR3 is 16 amino acids long. Germline CDR1 LNHDA, CDR2 SQIVND (reference sequence). V shed 3 bases and J 5 bases; nucleotides not matched to a gene: 6. DNA for the CDR3: TGTGCCAGTAGTATTTTTAGGGGACTAGCGGACAATGAGCAGTTCTTC. This gives the protein CASSIFRGLADNEQFF.

The CDR3 DNA reads as TGCAGCGTTGTTTCGCAGGGATCGAACTATGGCTACACCTTC. Translated, it gives CSVVSQGSNYGYTF. This chain joins TRBV29-1 and TRBJ1-2; D might be TRBD1 (5 bases). V was cut by 4 bases and J by 2 bases, with 14 bases left in between. Germline CDR1 reads SQVTM; CDR2 reads ANQGSEA. This CDR3 has 14 residues.

The chain links TRBV5-5 to TRBJ1-5, with 10 nucleotides matching TRBD1. The CDR3 covers 16 residues. CDR1 and CDR2 (germline): SGHKS, YYEKEE (reference sequence). V trimming: 5 bases; J trimming: 6 bases; junction bases outside the gene matches: 11. CDR3 DNA sequence: TGTGCCAGCAGTCGACAGGGGGCGGTAATGGGTCAGCCCCAGCATTTT. This sequence encodes CASSRQGAVMGQPQHF.

A word on this clone: Other DNA sequences in this specimen translate into the identical CDR3. This chain joins TRBV7-9 and TRBJ2-7, with D hard to call. V lost 1 base and J lost 4, with 8 bases in between. The CDR3 spans 13 residues. Looked up from germline, CDR1 is SEHNR and CDR2 is FQNEAQ (reference sequence). CDR3 coding DNA: TGTGCCAGCAGCTTAGGTTCGGGTTACGAGCAGTACTTC. It specifies CASSLGSGYEQYF.

This CDR3 reads CASSLERDTQYF. The CDR3 coding sequence is TGTGCCAGCAGCTTAGAGAGGGATACGCAGTATTTT. This chain connects TRBV7-8 to TRBJ2-3, with D hard to call. Trimming left V 1 base short and J 6 bases short, with 5 bases between. Germline-derived CDR1 and CDR2 are SGHVS and FQNEAQ. The CDR3 length is 12 residues.

The chain carries TRBV29-1 and TRBJ2-3, with 10 positions matching TRBD2. CDR1 is SQVTM and CDR2 is ANQGSEA in the germline V gene. The CDR3 runs to 16 residues. The V gene end was trimmed by 3 bases and the J gene end by 3 bases; junction bases not matched to a gene: 9. The CDR3 sequence is CSVDLTSGMITDTQYF. CDR3 in DNA: TGCAGCGTTGATCTTACTAGCGGGATGATAACAGATACGCAGTATTTT.